This T cell receptor (beta chain) was obtained from a study of human T cells and chemical hapten exposure. Whole-study context: Sensitization employed 2% DPC on about 2 cm by about 2 cm of upper inner arm skin.

Documented time point: pre-sensitization, week 0. Stated treatment: therapeutic diphenylcyclopropenone sensitization with weekly scalp DPC. This clonotype was observed a few times. V shed 0 bases, J shed 6 bases, and the junction held 6 bases outside the gene matches. This CDR3 has 15 residues. From germline, CDR1 is MNHEY and CDR2 SVGAGI. TCRdb recomputed calls from the RACE reads with MiXCR, one row per CDR3 protein. The sample holds more than 250,000 distinct CDR3 sequences, 7.5% to 8% seen once. The sequence was obtained from a man aged 18 to 30 with alopecia areata. Some clones in this sample may be carry-over from other donors' samples. Here the sequenced sample was whole blood, taken in connection with sensitization to the hapten diphenylcyclopropenone (DPC). The rearrangement links TRBV6-5 to TRBJ2-3; TRBD1 matches at 7 bases. The CDR3 region is CASSYSTGAEDTQYF. As DNA, the CDR3 is TGTGCCAGCAGTTACTCTACAGGGGCCGAGGATACGCAGTATTTT.